This T cell receptor beta chain was obtained from a study of blood T cell repertoires in COVID-19 (dated by TCRdb to the early 2020s). With regard to the full study: Collaborator samples came from the United States, Italy and Spain and covered acute and convalescent phases of COVID-19. The material from the prospective study consisted of cDNA or gDNA derived from T cells, B-cell-depleted T cells, or PBMCs. Subjects who had been exposed to COVID-19, were actively infected with it, or had recovered from it provided the deeply sampled blood TCRbeta repertoires that made up the dataset. The repertoires were released in a freely available public database meant as a resource for research on the immune response to SARS-CoV-2. Samples came from the ongoing ImmuneRACE study (first 160 participants) plus 1,254 subjects from 6 global collaborators. Nearly every sample came with metadata listing a de-identified subject ID, COVID-19 status, age in years and sex. HLA class I and class II types, where available, came from metadata supplied by the sample provider rather than from assay-based typing. The investigation overall reported the following: The quantity of clinical and demographic metadata differed by source and by participant and was supplied without curation.

The immunoSEQ Assay, a bias-controlled multiplex PCR, was used to amplify TCRbeta CDR3 regions from genomic DNA. In the original analysis: The number of nucleated cells in each sample was estimated from the amplification of reference gene primers within the assay. Sequence reads were collapsed and filtered to measure the absolute abundance of every unique TCRbeta CDR3 rearrangement. For each sample, productive Simpson clonality was calculated as the square root of Simpson's diversity index over productive rearrangements. Drawn from immuneACCESS, this table holds only the in-frame rearrangements with V and J called that TCRdb kept. Clones are partly lost; checked studies trace under half to an unresolved V gene and leave the rest unexplained. The V and J calls and clone size were taken over from that table, and D and trimming were inferred from the DNA. This sample lists over 400,000 clones; 75% to 90% were detected once. The ten largest clones represent 8.3% of the sample.

Participants in the prospective study were enrolled through a virtual design, were aged roughly 18 to 90 years, and lived in roughly 24 United States geographic areas. Cohort assignment in the prospective study relied on participant-reported clinical history from a screening survey and a study questionnaire. Recovered participants in ImmuneRACE Cohort 3 were defined by two consecutive negative NP/OP PCR tests, clearance by a healthcare professional, or resolution of symptoms. In the prospective study, whole blood, serum and a nasopharyngeal or oropharyngeal swab were collected from each participant by mobile phlebotomists. Additional blood draws and questionnaires over an approximately 2-month period could optionally be provided by prospective study participants. Before DNA extraction, blood samples from the prospective study were shipped at room temperature or frozen. Note on this clone: The antigen it binds to is not known. No base quality information exists; no much larger clone differs at one position.

The CDR3 numbers 13 residues from cysteine through phenylalanine. The only DNA kept is the CDR3, 39 bases in frame from the first base. Trimming at the junction amounts to 7 bases on V and 0 bases on J, and the germline ends lie 9 bases apart. The germline V gene specifies MNHEY as CDR1 and SVGAGI as CDR2. This TCR came from a woman in her sixties or seventies who had recovered from COVID-19. The sequence joins TRBV6-5 to TRBJ1-1, with TRBD1 tentatively as D gene (5 bases match). The sample comprised PBMCs or T cells enriched from blood (not recorded which). The nucleotide sequence reads TGTGCCAGCACCCCAGGGATGAACACTGAAGCTTTCTTT. Its coded protein is CASTPGMNTEAFF.